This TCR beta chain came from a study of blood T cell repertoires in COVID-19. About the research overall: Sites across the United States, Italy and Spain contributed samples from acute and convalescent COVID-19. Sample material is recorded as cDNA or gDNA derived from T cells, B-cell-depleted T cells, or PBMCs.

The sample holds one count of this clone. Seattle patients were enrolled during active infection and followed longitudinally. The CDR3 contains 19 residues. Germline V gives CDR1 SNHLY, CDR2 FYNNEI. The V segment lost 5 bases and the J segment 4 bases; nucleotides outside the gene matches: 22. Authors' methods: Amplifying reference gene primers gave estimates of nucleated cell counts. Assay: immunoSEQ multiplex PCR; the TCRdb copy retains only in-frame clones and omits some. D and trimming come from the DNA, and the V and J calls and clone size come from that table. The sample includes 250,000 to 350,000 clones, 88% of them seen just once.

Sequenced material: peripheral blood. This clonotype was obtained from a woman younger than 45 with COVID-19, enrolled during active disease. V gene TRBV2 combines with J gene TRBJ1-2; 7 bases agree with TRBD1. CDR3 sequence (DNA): TGTGCCAGCAGTCCTCCCCGGCCGGCAGGGGGGCGGCAAGGCTATGGCTACACCTTC. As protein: CASSPPRPAGGRQGYGYTF.